This TCR beta chain was captured by sequencing in a study of human T cells and chemical hapten exposure. This clonotype was detected only a few times. TCRdb re-called the RACE reads with MiXCR, one entry per CDR3 protein. This sample carries some 71,000 distinct CDR3 sequences, around 10% of them seen once, and the ten largest clones take 1.4%. J lost 5 bases, V lost 7 bases, and 8 bases had no gene match. Germline V gives CDR1 MNHNY, CDR2 SVGAGI (reference sequence). The CDR3 consists of 14 residues. The time point here: patch test 3, about 24 weeks after DPC sensitization. Regarding treatment: therapeutic diphenylcyclopropenone sensitization with weekly scalp DPC.

Sequencing used whole blood, obtained in connection with sensitization to the hapten diphenylcyclopropenone (DPC). The chain is built from TRBV6-6 and TRBJ1-1, with 9 positions matching TRBD1. The clonotype was recovered from a woman between 50 and 59 years old with alopecia areata. Some clones in this sample may be carry-over from other donors' samples. As DNA, the CDR3 is TGTGCCAGCACAAACGGGGGGACAGGGACTGAAGCTTTCTTT. Its protein product is CASTNGGTGTEAFF.